This is a list of T cell receptor beta chains from one sample in a study of T cells in Graves' hyperthyroidism and ophthalmopathy. TCRdb redid the calling of the multiplex PCR reads with MiXCR, one entry per CDR3 protein. The sample carries about 290,000 distinct CDR3 sequences, 13% recorded once. Sequenced: blood. Source of these receptors: a woman in her twenties or thirties with Graves' hyperthyroidism that later progressed to Graves' ophthalmopathy. Both conserved end residues are part of each CDR3.

j_call v_call cdr3_aa
TRBJ1-4 TRBV28 CTSRPIPGDEKLFF
TRBJ2-5 TRBV12-3/TRBV12-4 CASSLITETQYF
TRBJ1-1 TRBV7-6 CASSWSLNTEAFF
TRBJ2-5 TRBV7-9 CTSSLDFSRETQYF
TRBJ2-1 TRBV11-2 CASSFGVGSYNEQFF
TRBJ2-3 TRBV18 CASSPERERADTQYF
TRBJ1-5 TRBV7-2 CASSLGGGWGQPQHF
TRBJ2-6 TRBV2 CASRVSGANVLTF
TRBJ2-7 TRBV30 CAWSRTSGRARSSYEQYF
TRBJ2-1 TRBV6-2/TRBV6-3 CASRGSDGSSYNEQFF
TRBJ1-6 TRBV20-1 CSARVQGGNSPLHF
TRBJ1-4 TRBV7-2 CASSGRGSLNEKLFF
TRBJ2-5 TRBV7-2 CASSLEARPETQYF
TRBJ2-1 TRBV28 CASNWLSGTSGNNEQFF
TRBJ2-3 TRBV20-1 CSATRMQGDSADTQYF
TRBJ1-4 TRBV4-2 CASSQAGGGGYEKLFF
TRBJ1-1 TRBV7-3 CASRKGSLDTEAFF
TRBJ2-5 TRBV20-1 CSAREDSGTETQYF
TRBJ1-6 TRBV27 CASSSLLLMSSYNSPLHF
TRBJ1-2 TRBV11-2 CASSSSIWESRNYGYTF
TRBJ2-3 TRBV11-3 CASSPMGLTDTQYF
TRBJ2-3 TRBV7-2 CASSQFGTSGKTSTDTQYF
TRBJ1-2 TRBV30 CAWSVGTGMFTF
TRBJ2-7 TRBV20-1 CRALAVSYEQYF
TRBJ1-1 TRBV10-3 CAITRTENTEAFF
TRBJ2-5 TRBV27 CASSLSMYQETQYF
TRBJ2-1 TRBV7-2 CASSLTMPLPLFSHNEQFF
TRBJ2-7 TRBV24-1 CATSDHTATYEQYF
TRBJ2-7 TRBV27 CASSPTESSSYEQYF
TRBJ2-1 TRBV5-1 CASSLAVAPGRGRDEQFF
TRBJ1-2 TRBV28 CASSFGGGVGYGYTF
TRBJ2-5 TRBV6-5 CASSYSHGGAETQYF